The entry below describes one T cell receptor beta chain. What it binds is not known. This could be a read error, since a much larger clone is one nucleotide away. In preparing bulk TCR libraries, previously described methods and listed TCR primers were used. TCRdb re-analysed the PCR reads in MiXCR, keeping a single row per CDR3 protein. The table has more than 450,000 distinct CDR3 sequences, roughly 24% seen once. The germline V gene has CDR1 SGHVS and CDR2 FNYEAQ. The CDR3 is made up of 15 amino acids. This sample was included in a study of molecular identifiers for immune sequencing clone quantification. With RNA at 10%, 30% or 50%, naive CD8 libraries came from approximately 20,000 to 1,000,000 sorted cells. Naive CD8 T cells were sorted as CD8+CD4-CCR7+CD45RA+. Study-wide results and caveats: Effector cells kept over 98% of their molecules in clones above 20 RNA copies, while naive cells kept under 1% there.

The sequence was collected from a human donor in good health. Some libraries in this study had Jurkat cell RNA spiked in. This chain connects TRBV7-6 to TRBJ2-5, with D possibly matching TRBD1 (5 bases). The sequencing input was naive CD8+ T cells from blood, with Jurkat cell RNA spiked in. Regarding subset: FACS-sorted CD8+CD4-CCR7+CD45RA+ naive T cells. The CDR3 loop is CASSLYRQLQETQSF. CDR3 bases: TGTGCCAGCAGCTTGTATAGACAGCTTCAAGAGACCCAGTCCTTC. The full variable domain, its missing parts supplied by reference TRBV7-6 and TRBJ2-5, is GAGVSQSPRYKVTKRGQDVALRCDPISGHVSLYWYRQALGQGPEFLTYFNYEAQQDKSGLPNDRFSAERPEGSISTLTIQRTEQRDSAMYRCASSLYRQLQETQSFGPGTRLLVL.